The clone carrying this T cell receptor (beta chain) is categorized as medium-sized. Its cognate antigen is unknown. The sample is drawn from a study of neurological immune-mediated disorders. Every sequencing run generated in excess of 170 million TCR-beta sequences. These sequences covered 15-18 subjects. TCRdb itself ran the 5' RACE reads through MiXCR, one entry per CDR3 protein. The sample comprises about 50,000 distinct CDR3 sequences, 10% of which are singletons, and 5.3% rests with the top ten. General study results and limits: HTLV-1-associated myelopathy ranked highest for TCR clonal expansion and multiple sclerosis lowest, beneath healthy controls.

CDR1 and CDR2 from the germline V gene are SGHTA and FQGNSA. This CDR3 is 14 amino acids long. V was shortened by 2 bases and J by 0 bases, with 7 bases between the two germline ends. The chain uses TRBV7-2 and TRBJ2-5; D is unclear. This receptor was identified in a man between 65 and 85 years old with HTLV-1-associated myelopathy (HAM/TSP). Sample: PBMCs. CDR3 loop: CASSLNGNQETQYF. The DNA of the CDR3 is TGTGCCAGCAGCTTAAACGGCAACCAAGAGACCCAGTACTTC.